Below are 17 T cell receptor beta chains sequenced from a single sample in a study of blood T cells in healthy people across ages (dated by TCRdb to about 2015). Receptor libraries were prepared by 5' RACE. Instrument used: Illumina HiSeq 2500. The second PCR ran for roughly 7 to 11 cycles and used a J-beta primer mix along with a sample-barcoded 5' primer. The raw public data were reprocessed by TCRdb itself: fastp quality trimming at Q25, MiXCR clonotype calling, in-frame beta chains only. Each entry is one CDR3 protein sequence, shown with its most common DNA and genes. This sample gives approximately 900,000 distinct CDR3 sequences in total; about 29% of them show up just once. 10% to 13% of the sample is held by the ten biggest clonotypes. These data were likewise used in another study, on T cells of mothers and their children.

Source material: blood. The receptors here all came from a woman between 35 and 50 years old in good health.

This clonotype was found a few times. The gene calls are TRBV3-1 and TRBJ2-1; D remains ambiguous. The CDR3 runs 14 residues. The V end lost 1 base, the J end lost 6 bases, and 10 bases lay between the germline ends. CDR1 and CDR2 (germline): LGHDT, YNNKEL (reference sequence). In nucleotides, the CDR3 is TGTGCCAGCAGCCAAGGCAGGACGGTCAATGAGCAGTTCTTC. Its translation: CASSQGRTVNEQFF.

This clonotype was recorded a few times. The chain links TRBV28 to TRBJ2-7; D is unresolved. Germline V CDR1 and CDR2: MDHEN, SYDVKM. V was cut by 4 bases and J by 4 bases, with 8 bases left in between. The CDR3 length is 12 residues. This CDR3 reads CASSSFPYEQYF. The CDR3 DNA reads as TGTGCCAGCAGTTCATTCCCGTACGAGCAGTACTTC. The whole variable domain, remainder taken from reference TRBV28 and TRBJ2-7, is DVKVTQSSRYLVKRTGEKVFLECVQDMDHENMFWYRQDPGLGLRLIYFSYDVKMKEKGDIPEGYSVSREKKERFSLILESASTNQTSMYLCASSSFPYEQYFGPGTRLTVT.

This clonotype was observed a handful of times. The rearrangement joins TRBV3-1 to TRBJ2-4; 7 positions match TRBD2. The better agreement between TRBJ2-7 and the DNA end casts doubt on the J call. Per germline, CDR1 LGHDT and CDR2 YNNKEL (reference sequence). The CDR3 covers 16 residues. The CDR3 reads CASNPKGRDYDYEQYF. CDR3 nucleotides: TGTGCCAGCAACCCAAAAGGCCGGGACTACGACTACGAGCAGTACTTC.

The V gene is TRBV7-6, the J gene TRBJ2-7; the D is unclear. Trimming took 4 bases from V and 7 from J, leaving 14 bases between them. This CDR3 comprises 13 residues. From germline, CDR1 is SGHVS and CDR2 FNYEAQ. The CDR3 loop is CASSYSLNNEQYF. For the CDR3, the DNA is TGTGCCAGCAGCTATTCACTTAACAATGAGCAGTACTTC.

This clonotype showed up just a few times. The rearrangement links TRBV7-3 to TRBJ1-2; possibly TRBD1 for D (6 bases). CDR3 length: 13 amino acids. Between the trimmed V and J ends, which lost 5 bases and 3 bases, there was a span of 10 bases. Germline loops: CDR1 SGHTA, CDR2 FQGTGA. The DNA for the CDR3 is TGTGCCAGCAGCCGGGACAAGGACTATGGCTACACCTTC. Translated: CASSRDKDYGYTF.

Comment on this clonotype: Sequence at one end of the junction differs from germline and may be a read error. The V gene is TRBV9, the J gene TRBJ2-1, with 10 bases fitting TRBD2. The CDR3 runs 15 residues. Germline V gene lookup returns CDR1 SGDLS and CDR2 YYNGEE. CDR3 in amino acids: CVSSSSVLAGNEQFF. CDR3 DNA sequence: TGTGTCAGCAGCAGCTCGGTACTAGCGGGGAATGAGCAGTTCTTC.

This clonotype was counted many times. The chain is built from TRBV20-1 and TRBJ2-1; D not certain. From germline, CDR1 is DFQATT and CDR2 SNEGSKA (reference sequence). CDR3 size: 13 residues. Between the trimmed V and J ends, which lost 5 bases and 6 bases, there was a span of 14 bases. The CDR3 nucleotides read TGCAGTGCTTATCAGCTATCCCCCAATGAGCAGTTCTTC. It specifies CSAYQLSPNEQFF.

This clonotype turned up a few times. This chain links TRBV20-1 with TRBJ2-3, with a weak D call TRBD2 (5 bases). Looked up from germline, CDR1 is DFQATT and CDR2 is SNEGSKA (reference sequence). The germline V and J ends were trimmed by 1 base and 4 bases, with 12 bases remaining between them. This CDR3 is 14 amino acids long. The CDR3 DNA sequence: TGCAGTGCTAGAGCCATAGCGTTCCCAGATACGCAGTATTTT. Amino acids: CSARAIAFPDTQYF.

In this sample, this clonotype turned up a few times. CDR3 sequence: CASSRTDLVQGGPGDEQFF. For the CDR3, the DNA is TGCGCCAGCAGCCGAACTGACCTCGTCCAGGGGGGGCCAGGAGATGAGCAGTTCTTC. The chain couples TRBV5-1 to TRBJ2-1; D may correspond to TRBD1 or TRBD2 (7 bases each). This CDR3 spans 19 amino acids. V shed 4 bases and J shed 8 bases, with 31 bases lying between them. Looked up from germline, CDR1 is SGHRS and CDR2 is YFSETQ.

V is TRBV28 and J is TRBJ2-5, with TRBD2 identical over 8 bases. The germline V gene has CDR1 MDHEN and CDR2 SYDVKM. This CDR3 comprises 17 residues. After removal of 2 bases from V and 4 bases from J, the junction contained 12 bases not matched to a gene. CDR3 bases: TGTGCCAGCAGTTTACGGGGTGGGACTAGGCCGGGAGAGACCCAGTACTTC. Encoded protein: CASSLRGGTRPGETQYF. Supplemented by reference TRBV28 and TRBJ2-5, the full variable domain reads DVKVTQSSRYLVKRTGEKVFLECVQDMDHENMFWYRQDPGLGLRLIYFSYDVKMKEKGDIPEGYSVSREKKERFSLILESASTNQTSMYLCASSLRGGTRPGETQYFGPGTRLLVL.

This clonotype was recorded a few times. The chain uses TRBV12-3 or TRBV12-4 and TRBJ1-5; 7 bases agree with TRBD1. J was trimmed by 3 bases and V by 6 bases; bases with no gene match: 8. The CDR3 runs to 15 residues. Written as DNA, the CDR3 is TGTGCCAGCAGACAGGGGACGGTTAACAATCAGCCCCAGCATTTT. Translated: CASRQGTVNNQPQHF.

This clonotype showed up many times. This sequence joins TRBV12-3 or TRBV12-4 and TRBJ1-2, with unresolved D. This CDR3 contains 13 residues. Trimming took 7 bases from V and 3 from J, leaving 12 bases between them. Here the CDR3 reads CASTLDRDYGYTF. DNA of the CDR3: TGTGCCAGCACCCTAGACCGCGACTATGGCTACACCTTC.

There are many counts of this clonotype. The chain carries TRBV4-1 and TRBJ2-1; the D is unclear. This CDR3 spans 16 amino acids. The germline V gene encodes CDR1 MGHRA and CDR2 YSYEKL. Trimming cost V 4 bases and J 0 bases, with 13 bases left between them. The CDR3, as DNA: TGCGCCAGCAGCCGAAACCAGGATGCCTCCTACAATGAGCAGTTCTTC. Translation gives CASSRNQDASYNEQFF.

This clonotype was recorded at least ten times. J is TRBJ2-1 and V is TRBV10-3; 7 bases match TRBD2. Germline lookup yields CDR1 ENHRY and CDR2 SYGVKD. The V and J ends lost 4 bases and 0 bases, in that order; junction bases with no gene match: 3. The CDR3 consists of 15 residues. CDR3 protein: CAISGGGSSYNEQFF. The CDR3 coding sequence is TGTGCCATCAGTGGCGGCGGGAGCTCCTACAATGAGCAGTTCTTC.

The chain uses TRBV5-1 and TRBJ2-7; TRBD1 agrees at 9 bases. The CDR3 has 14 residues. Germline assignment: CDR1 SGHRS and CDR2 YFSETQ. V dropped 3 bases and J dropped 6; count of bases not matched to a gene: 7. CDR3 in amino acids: CASSSSGTGTEQYF. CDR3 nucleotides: TGCGCCAGCAGCTCATCCGGGACAGGGACCGAGCAGTACTTC.

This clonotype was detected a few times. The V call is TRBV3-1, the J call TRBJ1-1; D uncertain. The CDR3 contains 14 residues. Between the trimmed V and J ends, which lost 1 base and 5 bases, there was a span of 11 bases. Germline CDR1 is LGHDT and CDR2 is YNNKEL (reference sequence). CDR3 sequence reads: CASSQGGMGTEAFF. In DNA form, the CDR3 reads TGTGCCAGCAGCCAAGGGGGAATGGGTACTGAAGCTTTCTTT.

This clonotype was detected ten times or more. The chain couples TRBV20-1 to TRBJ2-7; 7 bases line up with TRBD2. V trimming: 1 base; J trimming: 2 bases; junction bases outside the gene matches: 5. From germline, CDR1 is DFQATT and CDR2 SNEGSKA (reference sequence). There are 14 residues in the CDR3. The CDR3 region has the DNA TGCAGTGCTAGAGTCCTAGCGGACCCCTACGAGCAGTACTTC. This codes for CSARVLADPYEQYF.